Listed below are T cell receptor beta chains from one sample, sequenced in a study of shared clonotypes between healthy human individuals. Profiled with immunoSEQ multiplex PCR; TCRdb holds only in-frame clones, not every one. The sample consists of some 2 million clones, 85% to 95% of them appearing once. The specimen was naive CD8+ T cells sorted from blood. Source of these receptors: a man younger than 30 in good health. The CDR3 runs from the conserved cysteine through the conserved F or W. D genes are given only for firm matches. Rows may omit the clone size; those that give it use once, few, many or a size class.

V gene	J gene	clone size	D gene	CDR3 DNA	CDR3 protein
TRBV5-6	TRBJ2-2	once	.	TGTGCCAGCAGCCAGTCCCAGAACACCGGGGAGCTGTTTTTT	CASSQSQNTGELFF
TRBV5-6	TRBJ2-2	.	.	TGTGCCAGCAGTGCGACGTCGGGGACCGGGGAGCTGTTTTTT	CASSATSGTGELFF
TRBV5-4	TRBJ2-2	.	TRBD1	TGTGCCAGCAGCTTCGGGACAGGGGCGAACACCGGGGAGCTGTTTTTT	CASSFGTGANTGELFF
TRBV28	TRBJ2-7	once	TRBD1	TGTGCCAGCAGTTCCGCGGGACAGGGACACGAGCAGTACTTC	CASSSAGQGHEQYF
TRBV7-6	TRBJ2-5	.	.	TGTGCCAGCAGCTTAACAGGGAGCCAAGAGACCCAGTACTTC	CASSLTGSQETQYF
TRBV4-2	TRBJ2-5	.	TRBD2	TGTGCCAGCAGCCAAGAACCTGAGGAGCGGGGGCCCAAAGAGACCCAGTACTTC	CASSQEPEERGPKETQYF
TRBV6-1	TRBJ2-7	.	.	TGTGCCAGCAGTGAAGGCCACCTCTACGAGCAGTACTTC	CASSEGHLYEQYF
TRBV19	TRBJ2-1	.	.	TGTGCCAGTAGTATGGGCGACTCGACCTACAATGAGCAGTTCTTC	CASSMGDSTYNEQFF
TRBV29-1	TRBJ2-1	.	.	TGCAGCGTTGAAGGATCAGGGGGGGTGGACAATGAGCAGTTCTTC	CSVEGSGGVDNEQFF
TRBV4-1	TRBJ1-3	.	.	TGCGCCAGCAGCCAAGGGGCTGGAAACACCATATATTTT	CASSQGAGNTIYF
TRBV2	TRBJ1-1	.	.	TGTGCCAGCAGTGAGGTGCCCATGAACACTGAAGCTTTCTTT	CASSEVPMNTEAFF
TRBV5-1	TRBJ1-4	.	TRBD1	TGCGCCAGCAGCTTCGGGACAGGGGGCTCACAAACTAATGAAAAACTGTTTTTT	CASSFGTGGSQTNEKLFF